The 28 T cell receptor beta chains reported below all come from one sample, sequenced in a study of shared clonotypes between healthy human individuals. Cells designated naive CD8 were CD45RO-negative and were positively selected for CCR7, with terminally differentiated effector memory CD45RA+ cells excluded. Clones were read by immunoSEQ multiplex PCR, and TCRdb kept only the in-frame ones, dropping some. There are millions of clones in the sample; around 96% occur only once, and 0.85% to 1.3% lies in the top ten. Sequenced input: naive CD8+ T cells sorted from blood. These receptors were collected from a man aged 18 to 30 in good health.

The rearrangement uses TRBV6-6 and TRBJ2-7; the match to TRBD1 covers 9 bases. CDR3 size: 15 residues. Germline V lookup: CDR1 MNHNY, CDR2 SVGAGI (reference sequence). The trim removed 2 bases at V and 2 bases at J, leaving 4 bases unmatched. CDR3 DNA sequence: TGTGCCAGCAGTTACCGGGGACAGGGAACCTACGAGCAGTACTTC. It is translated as CASSYRGQGTYEQYF.

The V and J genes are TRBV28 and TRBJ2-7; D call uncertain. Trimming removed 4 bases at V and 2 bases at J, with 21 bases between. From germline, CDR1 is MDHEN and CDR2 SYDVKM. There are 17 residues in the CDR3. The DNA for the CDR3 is TGTGCCAGCAGTTCGCCCGTGGAAGGCCCCCGTACCTACGAGCAGTACTTC. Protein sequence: CASSSPVEGPRTYEQYF.

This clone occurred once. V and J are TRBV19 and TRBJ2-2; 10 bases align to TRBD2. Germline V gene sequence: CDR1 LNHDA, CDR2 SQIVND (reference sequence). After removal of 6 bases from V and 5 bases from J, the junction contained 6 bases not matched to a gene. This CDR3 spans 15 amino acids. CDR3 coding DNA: TGTGCCAGTAGCGGACTAGCGGAGGGGACCGGGGAGCTGTTTTTT. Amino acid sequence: CASSGLAEGTGELFF. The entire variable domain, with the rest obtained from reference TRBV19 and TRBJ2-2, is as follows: DGGITQSPKYLFRKEGQNVTLSCEQNLNHDAMYWYRQDPGQGLRLIYYSQIVNDFQKGDIAEGYSVSREKKESFPLTVTSAQKNPTAFYLCASSGLAEGTGELFFGEGSRLTVL.

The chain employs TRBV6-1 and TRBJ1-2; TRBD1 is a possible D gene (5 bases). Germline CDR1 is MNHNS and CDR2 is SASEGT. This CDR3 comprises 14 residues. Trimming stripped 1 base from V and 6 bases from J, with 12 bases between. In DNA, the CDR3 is TGTGCCAGCAGTGAAGTAGGGACTCCAGATGGCTACACCTTC. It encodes CASSEVGTPDGYTF.

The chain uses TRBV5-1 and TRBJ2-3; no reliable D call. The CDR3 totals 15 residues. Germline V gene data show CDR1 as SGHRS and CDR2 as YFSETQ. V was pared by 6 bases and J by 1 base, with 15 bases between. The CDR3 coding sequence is TGCGCCAGCACCTCCCAACGGGTCGGCACAGATACGCAGTATTTT. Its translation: CASTSQRVGTDTQYF.

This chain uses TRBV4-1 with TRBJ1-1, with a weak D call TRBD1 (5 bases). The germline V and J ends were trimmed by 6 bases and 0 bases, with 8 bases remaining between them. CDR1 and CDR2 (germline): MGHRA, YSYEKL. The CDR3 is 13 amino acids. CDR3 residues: CASRGGLNTEAFF. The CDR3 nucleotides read TGCGCCAGCAGGGGGGGATTGAACACTGAAGCTTTCTTT.

The CDR3 DNA reads TGTGCCAGCAGTTCTAGGGTCAATCAGCCCCAGCATTTT. Protein sequence: CASSSRVNQPQHF. This chain connects TRBV28 to TRBJ1-5; no definite D call. V was trimmed by 4 bases and J by 3 bases, leaving 7 bases between them. CDR3 length: 13 amino acids. The germline gives CDR1 MDHEN, CDR2 SYDVKM.

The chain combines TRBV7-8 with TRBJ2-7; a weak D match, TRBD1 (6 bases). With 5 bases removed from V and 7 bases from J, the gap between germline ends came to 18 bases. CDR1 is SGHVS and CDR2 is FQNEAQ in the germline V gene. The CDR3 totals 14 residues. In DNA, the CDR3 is TGTGCCAGCAGCCTCGGCCAGGGGATTGAGGAGCAGTACTTC. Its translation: CASSLGQGIEEQYF.

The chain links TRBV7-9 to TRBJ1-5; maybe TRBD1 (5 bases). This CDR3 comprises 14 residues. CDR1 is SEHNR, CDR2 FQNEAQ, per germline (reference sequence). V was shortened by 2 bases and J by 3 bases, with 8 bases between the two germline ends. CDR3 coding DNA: TGTGCCAGCAGCTTACCAGGGCTCAATCAGCCCCAGCATTTT. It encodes CASSLPGLNQPQHF.

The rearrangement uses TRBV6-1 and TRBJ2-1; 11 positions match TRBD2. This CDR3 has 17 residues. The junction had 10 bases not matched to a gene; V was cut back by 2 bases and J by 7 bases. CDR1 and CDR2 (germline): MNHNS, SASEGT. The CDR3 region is CASSEYVAGGPGNEQFF. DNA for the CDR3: TGTGCCAGCAGTGAATATGTAGCGGGAGGGCCGGGGAATGAGCAGTTCTTC.

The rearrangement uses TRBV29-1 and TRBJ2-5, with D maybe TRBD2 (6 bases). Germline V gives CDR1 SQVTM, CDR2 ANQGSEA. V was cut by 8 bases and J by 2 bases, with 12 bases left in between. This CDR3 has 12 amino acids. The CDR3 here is CSILTRQETQYF. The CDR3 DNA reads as TGCAGCATACTGACTAGACAAGAGACCCAGTACTTC.

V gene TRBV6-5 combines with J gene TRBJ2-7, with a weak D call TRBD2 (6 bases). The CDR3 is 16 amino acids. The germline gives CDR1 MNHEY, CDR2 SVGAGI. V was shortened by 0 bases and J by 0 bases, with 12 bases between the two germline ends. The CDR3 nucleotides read TGTGCCAGCAGTTACTCGGTACGGGAGATCTCCTACGAGCAGTACTTC. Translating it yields CASSYSVREISYEQYF.

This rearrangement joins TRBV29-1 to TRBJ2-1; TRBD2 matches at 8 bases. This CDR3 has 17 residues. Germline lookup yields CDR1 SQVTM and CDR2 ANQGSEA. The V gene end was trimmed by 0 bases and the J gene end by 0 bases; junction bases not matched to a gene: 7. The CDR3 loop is CSVEDSVSGSSYNEQFF. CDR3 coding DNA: TGCAGCGTTGAAGATTCTGTGAGCGGGAGCTCCTACAATGAGCAGTTCTTC.

The CDR3 nucleotides read TGTGCCAGCAGCTTAGGCGGGGGGGACAGTGTTTTCACTGAAGCTTTCTTT. Its protein is CASSLGGGDSVFTEAFF. This sequence joins TRBV7-9 and TRBJ1-1; 7 bases are a match to TRBD1. CDR1 and CDR2 from the germline V gene are SEHNR and FQNEAQ (reference sequence). This CDR3 spans 17 amino acids. With V trimmed by 1 base and J by 4 bases, 12 bases remained unmatched. The whole variable domain, filled in from reference TRBV7-9 and TRBJ1-1, reads DTGVSQNPRHKITKRGQNVTFRCDPISEHNRLYWYRQTLGQGPEFLTYFQNEAQLEKSRLLSDRFSAERPKGSFSTLEIQRTEQGDSAMYLCASSLGGGDSVFTEAFFGQGTRLTVV.

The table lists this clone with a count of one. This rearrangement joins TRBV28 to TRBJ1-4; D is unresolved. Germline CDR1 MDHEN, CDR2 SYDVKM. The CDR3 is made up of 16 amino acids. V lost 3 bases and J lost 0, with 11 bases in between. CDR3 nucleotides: TGTGCCAGCAGTTTCTTGAGGAGTGCAACTAATGAAAAACTGTTTTTT. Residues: CASSFLRSATNEKLFF.

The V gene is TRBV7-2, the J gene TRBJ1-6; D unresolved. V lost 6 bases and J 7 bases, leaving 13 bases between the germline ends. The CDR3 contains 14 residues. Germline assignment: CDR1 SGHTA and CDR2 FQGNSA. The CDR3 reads CASRSTAINSPLHF. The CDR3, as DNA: TGTGCCAGCAGATCCACAGCGATAAATTCACCCCTCCACTTT. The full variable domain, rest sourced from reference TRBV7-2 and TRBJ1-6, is GAGVSQSPSNKVTEKGKDVELRCDPISGHTALYWYRQSLGQGLEFLIYFQGNSAPDKSGLPSDRFSAERTGGSVSTLTIQRTQQEDSAVYLCASRSTAINSPLHFGNGTRLTVT.

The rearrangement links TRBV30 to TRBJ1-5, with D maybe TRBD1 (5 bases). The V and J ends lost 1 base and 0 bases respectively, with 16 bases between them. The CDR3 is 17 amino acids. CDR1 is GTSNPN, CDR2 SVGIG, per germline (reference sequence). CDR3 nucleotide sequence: TGTGCCTGGAGTGCTCGGGCAGGGATTTATAGCAATCAGCCCCAGCATTTT. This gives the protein CAWSARAGIYSNQPQHF.

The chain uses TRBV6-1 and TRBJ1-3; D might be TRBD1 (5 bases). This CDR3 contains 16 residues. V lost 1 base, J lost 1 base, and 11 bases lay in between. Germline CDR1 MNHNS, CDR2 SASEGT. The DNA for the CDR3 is TGTGCCAGCAGTGAAGATCCAGGGAATTCTGGAAACACCATATATTTT. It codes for CASSEDPGNSGNTIYF.

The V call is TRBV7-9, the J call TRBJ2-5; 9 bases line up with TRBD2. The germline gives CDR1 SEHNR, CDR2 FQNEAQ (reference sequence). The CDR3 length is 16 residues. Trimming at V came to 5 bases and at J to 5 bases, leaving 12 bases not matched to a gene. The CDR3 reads CASSPSSLAGLETQYF. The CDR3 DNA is TGTGCCAGCAGCCCCAGTAGTCTAGCGGGATTGGAGACCCAGTACTTC.

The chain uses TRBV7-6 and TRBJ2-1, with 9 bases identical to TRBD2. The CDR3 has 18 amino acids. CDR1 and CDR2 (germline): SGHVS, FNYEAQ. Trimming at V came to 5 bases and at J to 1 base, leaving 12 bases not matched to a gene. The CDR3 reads CASSPTRVAGDSYNEQFF. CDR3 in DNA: TGTGCCAGCAGCCCCACCCGGGTAGCGGGGGATTCCTACAATGAGCAGTTCTTC. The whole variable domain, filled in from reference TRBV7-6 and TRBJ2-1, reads GAGVSQSPRYKVTKRGQDVALRCDPISGHVSLYWYRQALGQGPEFLTYFNYEAQQDKSGLPNDRFSAERPEGSISTLTIQRTEQRDSAMYRCASSPTRVAGDSYNEQFFGPGTRLTVL.

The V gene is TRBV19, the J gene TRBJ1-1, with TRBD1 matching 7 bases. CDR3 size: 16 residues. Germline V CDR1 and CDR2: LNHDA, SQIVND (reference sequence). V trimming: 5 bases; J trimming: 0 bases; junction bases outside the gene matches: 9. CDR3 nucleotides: TGTGCCAGTAGTGATGACAGGGAAGGGGTGAACACTGAAGCTTTCTTT. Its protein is CASSDDREGVNTEAFF.

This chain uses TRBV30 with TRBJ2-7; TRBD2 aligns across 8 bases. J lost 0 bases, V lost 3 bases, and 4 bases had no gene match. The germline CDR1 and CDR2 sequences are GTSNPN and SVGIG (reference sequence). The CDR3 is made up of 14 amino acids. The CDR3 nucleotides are TGTGCCTGGAGCGCCGGGACTAGCTCCTACGAGCAGTACTTC. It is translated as CAWSAGTSSYEQYF.

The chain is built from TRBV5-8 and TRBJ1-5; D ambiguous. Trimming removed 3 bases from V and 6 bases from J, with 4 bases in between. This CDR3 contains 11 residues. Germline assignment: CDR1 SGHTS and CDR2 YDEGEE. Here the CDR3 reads CASSSGQPQHF. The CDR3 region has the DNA TGTGCCAGCAGCTCCGGTCAGCCCCAGCATTTT.

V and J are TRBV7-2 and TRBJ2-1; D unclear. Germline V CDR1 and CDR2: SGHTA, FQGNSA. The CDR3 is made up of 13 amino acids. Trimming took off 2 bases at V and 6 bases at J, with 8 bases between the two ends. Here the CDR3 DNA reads TGTGCCAGCAGCTTAACCCCGGCCAATGAGCAGTTCTTC. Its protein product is CASSLTPANEQFF.

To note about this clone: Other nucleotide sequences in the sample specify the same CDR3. CDR3 sequence: CASSLVGEGSPLHF. The CDR3 region has the DNA TGTGCCAGCAGCTTGGTCGGGGAAGGATCACCCCTCCACTTT. This rearrangement joins TRBV5-6 to TRBJ1-6; D call uncertain. From germline, CDR1 is SGHDT and CDR2 YYEEEE. Deletions cut 0 bases from V and 10 bases from J, with 11 bases between. The CDR3 loop spans 14 amino acids.

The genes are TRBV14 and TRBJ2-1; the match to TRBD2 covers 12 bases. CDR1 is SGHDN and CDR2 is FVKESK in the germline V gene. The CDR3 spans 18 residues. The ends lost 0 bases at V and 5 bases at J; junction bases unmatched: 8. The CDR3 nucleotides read TGTGCCAGCAGCCAAGATTACCCTAGCGGGGGGGCCGACAATGAGCAGTTCTTC. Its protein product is CASSQDYPSGGADNEQFF. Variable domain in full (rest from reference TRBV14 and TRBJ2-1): EAGVTQFPSHSVIEKGQTVTLRCDPISGHDNLYWYRRVMGKEIKFLLHFVKESKQDESGMPNNRFLAERTGGTYSTLKVQPAELEDSGVYFCASSQDYPSGGADNEQFFGPGTRLTVL.

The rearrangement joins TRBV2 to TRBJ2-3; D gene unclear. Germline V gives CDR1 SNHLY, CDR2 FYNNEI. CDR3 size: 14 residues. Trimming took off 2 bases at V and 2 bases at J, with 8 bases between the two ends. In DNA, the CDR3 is TGTGCCAGCAGTGAATTCAGGATCACAGATACGCAGTATTTT. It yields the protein CASSEFRITDTQYF.

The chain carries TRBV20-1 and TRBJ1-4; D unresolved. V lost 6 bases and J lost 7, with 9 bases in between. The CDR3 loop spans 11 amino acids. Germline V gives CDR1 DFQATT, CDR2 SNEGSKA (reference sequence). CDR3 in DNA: TGCAGTGCCAAGTGGTCTGAAAAACTGTTTTTT. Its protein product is CSAKWSEKLFF.